The entry below gives a single T cell receptor beta chain sequence along with its context. The clone's antigen remains unknown. The sample originates from a study of T cells expressing NK-cell markers (dated by TCRdb to 2018 to 2020). Background for the entire study: Three sorted T-cell subsets (CD3+CD56+NKG2C+, CD3+CD56+NKG2C- and CD3+CD56-NKG2C+) from roughly eight donors had their TCR beta-chain repertoires profiled. Of the eight sequenced donors, seven were found to be HCMV-seropositive and one was found to be HCMV-seronegative. Randomly selected healthy volunteers, three men and five women, were used as the eight sequenced donors. Sequencing of the libraries produced 2 x 150 bp reads on Illumina HiSeq 2000/2500, MiSeq or NextSeq.

From a lookup of the germline V gene, CDR1 and CDR2 are MNHEY and SVGAGI. The CDR3 holds 14 amino acids from the cysteine to the phenylalanine. The nucleotide record is missing. HCMV-specific IgG was detected in serum with a commercial ELISA kit to determine HCMV serostatus. Peripheral blood mononuclear cells were isolated from blood by Ficoll density gradient centrifugation. What the work shows at the level of the full study, not this receptor alone: In six donors, the dominant CD3+CD56+NKG2C+ clonotypes ranked among the top 10 CD8+ clonotypes, making up roughly 1.0-7.0% of CD8+ T cells. Those dominant clonotypes were again the most abundant among CD3+CD56-NKG2C+ cells in four donors, at about 25-60.1%. It remained unclear whether the expanded NKG2C-expressing T cell clones were specific for HCMV antigens.

TCRdb shows the sequencer as Illumina HiSeq 2000. 5'RACE template switching, by which a universal primer site and unique molecular identifiers were added, was used to make TCR beta cDNA libraries. Priming for cDNA synthesis came from the TCR beta constant segment, and two successive PCR amplification steps followed. In the paper's pipeline: MIGEC was used to demultiplex reads and group the reads by UMI, and MiTCR was used to assemble and quantify clonotypes. To exclude erroneous sequences, only TCR cDNA sequences supported by at least two reads were retained. Downstream repertoire analysis used the tcR package, and clonotypes were matched across fractions by CDR3 nucleotide sequence plus V segment. Antigen specificity was annotated against VDJdb with VDJmatch, allowing one amino acid substitution in CDR3. Each entry corresponds to one CDR3 protein sequence from reads that TCRdb reprocessed, and DNA is not given. What appears here as the V and J calls and clone size reflects TCRdb's work, not the paper's. This sample's table contains over 150,000 distinct CDR3 sequences. About 39% of the sample is in the top ten clones.

In this chain, TRBV6-5 is recombined with TRBJ2-1. The sample consisted of blood T cells: a sorted CD56 or NKG2C T cell subset, CD4+ or CD8+ T cells, or bulk PBMC T cells (not recorded which). This clonotype was obtained from a woman in her forties or fifties in good health. Donor details come from another sample of the same person, matched by shared clones. This receptor has the CDR3 CASSYGVSYNEQFF.